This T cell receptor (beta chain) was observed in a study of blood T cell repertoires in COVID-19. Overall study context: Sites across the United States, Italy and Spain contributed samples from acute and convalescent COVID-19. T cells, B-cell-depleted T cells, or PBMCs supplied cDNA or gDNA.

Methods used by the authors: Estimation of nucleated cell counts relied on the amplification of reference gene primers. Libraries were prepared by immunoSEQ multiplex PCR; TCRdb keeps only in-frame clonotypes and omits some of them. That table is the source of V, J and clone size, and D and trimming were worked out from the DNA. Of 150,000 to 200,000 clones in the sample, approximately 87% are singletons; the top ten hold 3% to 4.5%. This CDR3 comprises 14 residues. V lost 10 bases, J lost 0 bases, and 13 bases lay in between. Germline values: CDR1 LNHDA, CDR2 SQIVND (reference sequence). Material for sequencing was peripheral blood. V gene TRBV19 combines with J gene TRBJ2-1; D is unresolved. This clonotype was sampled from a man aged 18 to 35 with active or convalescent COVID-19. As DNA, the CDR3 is TGTGCCACAACGACACCGAGCTCCTACAATGAGCAGTTCTTC. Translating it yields CATTTPSSYNEQFF.